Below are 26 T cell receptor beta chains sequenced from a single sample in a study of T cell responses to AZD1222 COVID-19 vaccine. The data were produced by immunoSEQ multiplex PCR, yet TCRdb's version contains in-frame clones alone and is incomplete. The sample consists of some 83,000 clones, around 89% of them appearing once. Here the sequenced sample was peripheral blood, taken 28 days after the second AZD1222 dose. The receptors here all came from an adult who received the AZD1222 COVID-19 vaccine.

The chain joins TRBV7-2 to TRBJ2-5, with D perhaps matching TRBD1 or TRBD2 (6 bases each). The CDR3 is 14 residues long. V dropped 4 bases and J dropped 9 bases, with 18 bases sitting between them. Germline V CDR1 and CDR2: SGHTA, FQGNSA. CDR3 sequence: CASSSAGGLAPQYF. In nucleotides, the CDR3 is TGTGCCAGCAGCTCCGCCGGGGGCCTCGCGCCCCAGTACTTC.

The CDR3: CASSSSQGGNSPLHF. The CDR3 DNA is TGTGCCAGCAGCTCAAGTCAGGGGGGTAATTCACCCCTCCACTTT. The rearrangement uses TRBV7-3 and TRBJ1-6; 7 bases line up with TRBD1. The CDR3 runs 15 residues. CDR1 and CDR2 from the germline V gene are SGHTA and FQGTGA. The trim removed 4 bases at V and 6 bases at J, leaving 6 bases unmatched.

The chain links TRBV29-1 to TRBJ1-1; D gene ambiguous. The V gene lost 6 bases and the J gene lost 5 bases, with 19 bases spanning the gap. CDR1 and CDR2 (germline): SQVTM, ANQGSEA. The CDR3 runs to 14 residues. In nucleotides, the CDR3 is TGCAGCGTATCGCTTCCGGGAAGGAAGACTGAAGCTTTCTTT. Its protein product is CSVSLPGRKTEAFF.

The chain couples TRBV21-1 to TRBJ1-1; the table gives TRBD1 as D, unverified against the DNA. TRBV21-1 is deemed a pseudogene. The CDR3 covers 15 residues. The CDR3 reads CASSKVCDRNTEAFF. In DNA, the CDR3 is TGTGCCAGCAGCAAAGTGTGCGACAGAAACACTGAAGCTTTCTTT.

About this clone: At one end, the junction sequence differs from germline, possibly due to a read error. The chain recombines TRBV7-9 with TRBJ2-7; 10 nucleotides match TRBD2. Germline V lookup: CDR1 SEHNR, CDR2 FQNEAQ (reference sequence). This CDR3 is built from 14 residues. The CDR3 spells CASSLAGDQYEQYF. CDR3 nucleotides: TGTGCCAGCAGCCTAGCGGGGGACCAATACGAGCAGTACTTC. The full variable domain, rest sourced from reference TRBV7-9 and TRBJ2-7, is DTGVSQNPRHKITKRGQNVTFRCDPISEHNRLYWYRQTLGQGPEFLTYFQNEAQLEKSRLLSDRFSAERPKGSFSTLEIQRTEQGDSAMYLCASSLAGDQYEQYFGPGTRLTVT.

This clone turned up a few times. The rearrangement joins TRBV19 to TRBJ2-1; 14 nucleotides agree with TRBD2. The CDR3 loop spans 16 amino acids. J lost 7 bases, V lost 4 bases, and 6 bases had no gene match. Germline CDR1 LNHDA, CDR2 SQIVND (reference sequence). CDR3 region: CASSTRGLAGVNEQFF. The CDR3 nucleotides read TGTGCCAGTAGTACTAGGGGACTAGCGGGGGTTAATGAGCAGTTCTTC. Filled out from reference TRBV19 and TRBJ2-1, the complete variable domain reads DGGITQSPKYLFRKEGQNVTLSCEQNLNHDAMYWYRQDPGQGLRLIYYSQIVNDFQKGDIAEGYSVSREKKESFPLTVTSAQKNPTAFYLCASSTRGLAGVNEQFFGPGTRLTVL.

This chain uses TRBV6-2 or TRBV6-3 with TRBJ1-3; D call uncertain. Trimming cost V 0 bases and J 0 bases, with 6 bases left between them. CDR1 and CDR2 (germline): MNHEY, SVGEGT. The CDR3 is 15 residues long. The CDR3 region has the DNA TGTGCCAGCAGTTACTCCCGGACCTCTGGAAACACCATATATTTT. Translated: CASSYSRTSGNTIYF.

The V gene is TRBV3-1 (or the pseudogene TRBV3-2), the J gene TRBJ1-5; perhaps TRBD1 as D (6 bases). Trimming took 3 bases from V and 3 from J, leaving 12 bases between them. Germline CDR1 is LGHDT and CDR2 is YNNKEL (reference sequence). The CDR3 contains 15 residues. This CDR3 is CASSQGWGANQPQHF. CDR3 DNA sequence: TGTGCCAGCAGCCAGGGGTGGGGGGCCAATCAGCCCCAGCATTTT.

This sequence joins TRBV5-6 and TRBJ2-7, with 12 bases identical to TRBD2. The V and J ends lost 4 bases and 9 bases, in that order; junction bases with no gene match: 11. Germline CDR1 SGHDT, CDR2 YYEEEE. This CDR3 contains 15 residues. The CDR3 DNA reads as TGTGCCAGCAGCAAAGGACTAGCGGGGCGGCCGGGGCAGTACTTC. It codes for CASSKGLAGRPGQYF. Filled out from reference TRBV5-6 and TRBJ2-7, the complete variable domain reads DAGVTQSPTHLIKTRGQQVTLRCSPKSGHDTVSWYQQALGQGPQFIFQYYEEEERQRGNFPDRFSGHQFPNYSSELNVNALLLGDSALYLCASSKGLAGRPGQYFGPGTRLTVT.

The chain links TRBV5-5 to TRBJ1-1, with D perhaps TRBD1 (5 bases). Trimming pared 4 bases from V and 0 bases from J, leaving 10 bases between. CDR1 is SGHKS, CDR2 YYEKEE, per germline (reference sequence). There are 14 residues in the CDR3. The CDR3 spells CASSNRIMNTEAFF. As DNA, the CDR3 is TGTGCCAGCAGCAACAGGATTATGAACACTGAAGCTTTCTTT.

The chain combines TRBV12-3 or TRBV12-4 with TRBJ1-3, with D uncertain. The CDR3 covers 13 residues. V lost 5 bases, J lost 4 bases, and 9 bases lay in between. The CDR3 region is CASSQQTGNTIYF. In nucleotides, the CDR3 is TGTGCCAGCAGTCAACAAACAGGAAACACCATATATTTT.

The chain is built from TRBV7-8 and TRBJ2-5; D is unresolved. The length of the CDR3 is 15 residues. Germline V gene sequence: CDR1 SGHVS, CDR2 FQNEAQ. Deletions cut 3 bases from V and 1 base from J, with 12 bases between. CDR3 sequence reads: CASSFLAATQETQYF. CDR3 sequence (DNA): TGTGCCAGCAGCTTCTTGGCAGCAACCCAAGAGACCCAGTACTTC.

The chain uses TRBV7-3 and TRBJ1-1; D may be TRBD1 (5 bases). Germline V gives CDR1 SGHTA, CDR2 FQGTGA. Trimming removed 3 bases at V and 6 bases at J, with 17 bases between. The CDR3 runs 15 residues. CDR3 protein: CASSFLGQGVAEAFF. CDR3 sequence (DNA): TGTGCCAGCAGCTTCCTCGGTCAGGGAGTCGCTGAAGCTTTCTTT. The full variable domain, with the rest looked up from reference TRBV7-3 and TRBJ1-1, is GAGVSQTPSNKVTEKGKYVELRCDPISGHTALYWYRQSLGQGPEFLIYFQGTGAADDSGLPNDRFFAVRPEGSVSTLKIQRTERGDSAVYLCASSFLGQGVAEAFFGQGTRLTVV.

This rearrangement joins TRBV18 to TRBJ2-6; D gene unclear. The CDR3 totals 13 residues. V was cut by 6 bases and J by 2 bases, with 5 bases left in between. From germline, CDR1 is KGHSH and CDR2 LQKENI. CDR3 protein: CASSVAGANVLTF. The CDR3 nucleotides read TGTGCCAGCTCGGTGGCTGGGGCCAACGTCCTGACTTTC.

DNA for the CDR3: TGTGCCAGCAAGACTTTCGGTCAGCCCCAGCATTTT. It codes for CASKTFGQPQHF. J is TRBJ1-5 and V is TRBV2; D remains ambiguous. The CDR3 is made up of 12 amino acids. V dropped 7 bases and J dropped 6 bases, with 10 bases sitting between them. CDR1 is SNHLY and CDR2 is FYNNEI in the germline V gene.

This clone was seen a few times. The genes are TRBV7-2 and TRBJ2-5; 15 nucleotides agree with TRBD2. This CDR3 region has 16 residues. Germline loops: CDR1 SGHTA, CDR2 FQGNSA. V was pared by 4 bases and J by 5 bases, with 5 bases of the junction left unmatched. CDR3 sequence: CASSSGLAGGWETQYF. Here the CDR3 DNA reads TGTGCCAGCAGCTCGGGACTAGCGGGGGGATGGGAGACCCAGTACTTC.

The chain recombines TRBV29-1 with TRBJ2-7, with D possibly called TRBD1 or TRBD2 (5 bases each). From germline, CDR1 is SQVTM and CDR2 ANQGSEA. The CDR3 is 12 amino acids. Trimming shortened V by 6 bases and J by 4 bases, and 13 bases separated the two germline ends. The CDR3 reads CSVSYGGYEQYF. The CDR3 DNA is TGCAGCGTCTCCTATGGGGGTTACGAGCAGTACTTC.

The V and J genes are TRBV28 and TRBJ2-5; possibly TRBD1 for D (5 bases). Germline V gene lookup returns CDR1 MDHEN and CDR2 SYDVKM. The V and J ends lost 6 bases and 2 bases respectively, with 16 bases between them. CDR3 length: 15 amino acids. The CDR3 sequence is CASRLRTPDQETQYF. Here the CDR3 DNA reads TGTGCCAGCAGATTACGGACACCCGATCAAGAGACCCAGTACTTC.

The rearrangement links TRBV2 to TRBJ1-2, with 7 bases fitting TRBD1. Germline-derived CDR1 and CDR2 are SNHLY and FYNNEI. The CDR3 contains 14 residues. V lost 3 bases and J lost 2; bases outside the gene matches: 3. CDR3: CASSDQGGNYGYTF. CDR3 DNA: TGTGCCAGCAGTGACCAGGGGGGGAACTATGGCTACACCTTC.

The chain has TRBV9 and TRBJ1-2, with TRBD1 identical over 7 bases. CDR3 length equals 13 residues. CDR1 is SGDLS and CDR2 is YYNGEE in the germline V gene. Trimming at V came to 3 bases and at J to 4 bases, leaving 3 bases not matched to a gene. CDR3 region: CASSARQGYGYTF. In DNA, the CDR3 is TGTGCCAGCAGCGCGCGACAGGGCTATGGCTACACCTTC.

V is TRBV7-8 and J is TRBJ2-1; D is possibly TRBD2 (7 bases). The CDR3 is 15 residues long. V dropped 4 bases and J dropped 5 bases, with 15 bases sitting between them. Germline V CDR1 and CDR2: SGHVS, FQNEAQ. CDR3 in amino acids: CASSSRGRGDNEQFF. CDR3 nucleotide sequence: TGTGCCAGCAGCTCCCGGGGGAGGGGGGACAATGAGCAGTTCTTC.

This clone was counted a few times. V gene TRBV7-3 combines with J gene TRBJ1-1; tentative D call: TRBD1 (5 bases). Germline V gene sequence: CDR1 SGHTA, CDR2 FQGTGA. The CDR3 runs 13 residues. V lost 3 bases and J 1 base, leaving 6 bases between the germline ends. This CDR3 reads CASSFTGNTEAFF. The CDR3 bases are TGTGCCAGCAGCTTCACAGGGAACACTGAAGCTTTCTTT.

CDR3 bases: TGTGCCAGCAGCTTTCCACGGACAGGCGGGACTGAAGCTTTCTTT. It specifies CASSFPRTGGTEAFF. The chain links TRBV11-2 to TRBJ1-1, with TRBD1 matching over 7 bases. With 3 bases clipped from V and 5 bases from J, the junction kept 9 bases outside the gene matches. The CDR3 is made up of 15 amino acids. Germline CDR1 and CDR2: SGHAT and FQNNGV.

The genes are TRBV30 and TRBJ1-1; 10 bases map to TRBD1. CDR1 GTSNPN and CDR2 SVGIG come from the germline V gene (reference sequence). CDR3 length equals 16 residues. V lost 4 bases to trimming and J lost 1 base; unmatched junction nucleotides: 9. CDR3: CAWTPGQGRWNTEAFF. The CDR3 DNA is TGTGCCTGGACCCCGGGACAGGGGCGATGGAACACTGAAGCTTTCTTT.

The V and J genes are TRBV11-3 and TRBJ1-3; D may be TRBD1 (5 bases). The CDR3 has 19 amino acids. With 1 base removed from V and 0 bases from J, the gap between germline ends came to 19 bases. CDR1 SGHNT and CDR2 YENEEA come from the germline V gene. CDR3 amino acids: CASSLVRDGIVASGNTIYF. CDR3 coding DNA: TGTGCCAGCAGCTTAGTCCGGGACGGGATTGTGGCCTCTGGAAACACCATATATTTT. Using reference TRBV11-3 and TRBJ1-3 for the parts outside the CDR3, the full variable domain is EAGVVQSPRYKIIEKKQPVAFWCNPISGHNTLYWYLQNLGQGPELLIRYENEEAVDDSQLPKDRFSAERLKGVDSTLKIQPAELGDSAVYLCASSLVRDGIVASGNTIYFGEGSWLTVV.

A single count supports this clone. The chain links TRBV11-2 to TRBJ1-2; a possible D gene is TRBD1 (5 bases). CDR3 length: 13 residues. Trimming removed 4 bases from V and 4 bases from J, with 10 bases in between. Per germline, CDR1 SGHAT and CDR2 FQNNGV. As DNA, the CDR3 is TGTGCCAGCAGCTCTGACAGCCGCTATGGCTACACCTTC. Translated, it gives CASSSDSRYGYTF.